This TCR beta chain was observed in a study of human T cells and chemical hapten exposure. Study background: Patches that contained 0.01% DPC were applied to the upper back and read at 6 days. Small pooled library volume differences mainly caused per-sample TCR yield variation. Study-level findings and limits: Alopecia in the donors means their immune response may deviate from healthy people's.

Documented time point: pre-sensitization, week 0. As to treatment: therapeutic diphenylcyclopropenone sensitization with weekly scalp DPC. This clonotype was seen ten or more times. Antigen specificity is unknown. Germline trimming cut 1 base from V and 1 base from J; bases unmatched to any gene: 5. Germline loops: CDR1 SQVTM, CDR2 ANQGSEA. The CDR3 contains 15 residues. From the RACE reads, TCRdb called clonotypes with MiXCR, one entry per CDR3 protein. The table includes tens of thousands of distinct CDR3 sequences, approximately 6.7% detected once. The sequence derives from a woman in her 30s with alopecia areata. Some clones in this sample may be carry-over from other donors' samples. The sequencing used whole blood, collected in connection with sensitization to the hapten diphenylcyclopropenone (DPC). The rearrangement uses TRBV29-1 and TRBJ2-3; 7 bases align to TRBD2. Here the CDR3 DNA reads TGCAGCGTTGAAGGGCGTGGGGGGGGCACAGATACGCAGTATTTT. Translation: CSVEGRGGGTDTQYF.